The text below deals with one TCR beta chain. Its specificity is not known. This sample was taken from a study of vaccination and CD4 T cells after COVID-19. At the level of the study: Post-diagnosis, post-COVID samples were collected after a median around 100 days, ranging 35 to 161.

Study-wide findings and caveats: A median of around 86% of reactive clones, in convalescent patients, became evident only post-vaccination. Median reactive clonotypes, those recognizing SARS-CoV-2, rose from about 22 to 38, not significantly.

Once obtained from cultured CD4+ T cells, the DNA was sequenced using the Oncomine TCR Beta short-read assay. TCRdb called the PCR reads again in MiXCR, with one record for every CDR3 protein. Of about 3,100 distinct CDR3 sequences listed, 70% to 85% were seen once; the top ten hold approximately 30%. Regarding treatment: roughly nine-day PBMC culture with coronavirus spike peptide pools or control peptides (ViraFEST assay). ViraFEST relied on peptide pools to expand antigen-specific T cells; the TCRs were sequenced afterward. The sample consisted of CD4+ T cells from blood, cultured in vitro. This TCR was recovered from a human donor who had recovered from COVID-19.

DNA of the CDR3: TGCAGTGCTAGCCGGGACAGGGGCCAAATGAACACTGAAGCTTTCTTT. Amino acid sequence: CSASRDRGQMNTEAFF. The chain links TRBV20-1 to TRBJ1-1; 10 bases are a match to TRBD1. The CDR3 is made up of 16 amino acids. Germline CDR1 and CDR2: DFQATT and SNEGSKA (reference sequence). V was clipped by 3 bases and J by 0 bases; unmatched bases: 7.